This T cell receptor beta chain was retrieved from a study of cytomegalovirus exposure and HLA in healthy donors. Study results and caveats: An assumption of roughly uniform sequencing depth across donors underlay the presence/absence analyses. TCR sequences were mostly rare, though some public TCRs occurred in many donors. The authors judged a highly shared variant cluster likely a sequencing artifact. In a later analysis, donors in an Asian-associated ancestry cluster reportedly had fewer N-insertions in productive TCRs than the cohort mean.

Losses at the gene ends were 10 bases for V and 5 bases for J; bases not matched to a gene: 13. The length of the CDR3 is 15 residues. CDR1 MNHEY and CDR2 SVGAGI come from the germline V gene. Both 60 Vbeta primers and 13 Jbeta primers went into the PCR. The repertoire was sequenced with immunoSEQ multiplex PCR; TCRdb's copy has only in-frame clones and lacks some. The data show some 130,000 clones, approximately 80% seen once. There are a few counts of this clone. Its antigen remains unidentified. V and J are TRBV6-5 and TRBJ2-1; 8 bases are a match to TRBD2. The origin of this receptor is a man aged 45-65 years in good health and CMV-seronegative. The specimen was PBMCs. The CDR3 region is CATLAVAGLNNEQFF. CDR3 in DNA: TGTGCCACCTTAGCGGTAGCGGGGCTTAACAATGAGCAGTTCTTC.